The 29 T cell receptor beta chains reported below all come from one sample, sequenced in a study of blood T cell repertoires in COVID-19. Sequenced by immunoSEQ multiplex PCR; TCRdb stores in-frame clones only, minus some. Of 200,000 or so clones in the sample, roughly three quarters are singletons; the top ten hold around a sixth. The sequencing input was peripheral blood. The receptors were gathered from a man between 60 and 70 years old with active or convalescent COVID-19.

For the CDR3, the DNA is TGTGCCAGCAGCTCCGACAGGTTCGAGGAGACCCAGTACTTC. This gives the protein CASSSDRFEETQYF. This rearrangement joins TRBV5-6 to TRBJ2-5, with a possible D match to TRBD1 (6 bases). Germline V gives CDR1 SGHDT, CDR2 YYEEEE. Trimming took 3 bases from V and 5 from J, leaving 14 bases between them. CDR3 length equals 14 residues.

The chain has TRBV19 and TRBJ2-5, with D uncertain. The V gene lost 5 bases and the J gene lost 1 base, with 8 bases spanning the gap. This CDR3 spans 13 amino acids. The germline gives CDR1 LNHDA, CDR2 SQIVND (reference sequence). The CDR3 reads CASSPYSQETQYF. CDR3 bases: TGTGCCAGTAGTCCCTACTCCCAAGAGACCCAGTACTTC.

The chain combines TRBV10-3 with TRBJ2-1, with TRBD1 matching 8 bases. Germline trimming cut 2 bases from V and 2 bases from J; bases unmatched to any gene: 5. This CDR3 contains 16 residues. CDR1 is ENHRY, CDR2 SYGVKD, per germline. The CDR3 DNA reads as TGTGCCATCAGTGAGCCGGACAGGGCCCCCTACAATGAGCAGTTCTTC. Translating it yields CAISEPDRAPYNEQFF.

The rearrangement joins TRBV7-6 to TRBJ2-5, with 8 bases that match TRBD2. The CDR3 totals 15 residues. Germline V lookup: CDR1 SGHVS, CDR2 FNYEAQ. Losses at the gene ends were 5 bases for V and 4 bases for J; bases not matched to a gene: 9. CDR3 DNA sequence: TGTGCCAGCAGCCCCCCCGGGACTAGAGGAGAGACCCAGTACTTC. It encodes CASSPPGTRGETQYF.

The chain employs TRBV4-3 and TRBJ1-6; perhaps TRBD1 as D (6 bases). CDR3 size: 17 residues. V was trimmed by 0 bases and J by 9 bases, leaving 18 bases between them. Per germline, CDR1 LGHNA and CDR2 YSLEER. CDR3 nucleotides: TGCGCCAGCAGCCAAGAAGCCAGGGGAAGTGGGGGTTCACCCCTCCACTTT. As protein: CASSQEARGSGGSPLHF.

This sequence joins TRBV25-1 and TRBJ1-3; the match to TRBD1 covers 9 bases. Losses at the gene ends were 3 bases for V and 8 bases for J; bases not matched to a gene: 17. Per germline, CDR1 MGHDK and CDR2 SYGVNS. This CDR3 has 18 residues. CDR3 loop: CASSDSGNRGLMGDTIYF. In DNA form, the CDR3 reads TGTGCCAGCAGTGACTCGGGAAACAGGGGGCTCATGGGAGACACCATATATTTT.

The CDR3 nucleotides read TGTGCCAGTAGTATTTTAGGGGAGGCCCATCAGCCCCAGCATTTT. Translating gives CASSILGEAHQPQHF. The chain uses TRBV19 and TRBJ1-5; D perhaps matches TRBD1 (5 bases). CDR1 and CDR2 (germline): LNHDA, SQIVND (reference sequence). The CDR3 is 15 amino acids. V was shortened by 3 bases and J by 5 bases, with 14 bases between the two germline ends.

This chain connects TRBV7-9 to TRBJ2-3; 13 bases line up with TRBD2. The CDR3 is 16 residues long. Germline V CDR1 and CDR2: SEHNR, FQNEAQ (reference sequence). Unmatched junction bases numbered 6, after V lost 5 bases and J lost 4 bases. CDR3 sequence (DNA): TGTGCCAGCAGCCTCGGACTAGCGGGAGAGGCAGATACGCAGTATTTT. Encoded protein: CASSLGLAGEADTQYF.

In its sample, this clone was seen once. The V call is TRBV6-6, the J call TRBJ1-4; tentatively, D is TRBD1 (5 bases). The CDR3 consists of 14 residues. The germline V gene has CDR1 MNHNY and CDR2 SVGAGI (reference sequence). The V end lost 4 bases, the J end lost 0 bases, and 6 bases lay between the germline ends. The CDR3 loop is CASSSRATNEKLFF. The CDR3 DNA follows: TGTGCCAGCAGTTCCAGGGCAACTAATGAAAAACTGTTTTTT.

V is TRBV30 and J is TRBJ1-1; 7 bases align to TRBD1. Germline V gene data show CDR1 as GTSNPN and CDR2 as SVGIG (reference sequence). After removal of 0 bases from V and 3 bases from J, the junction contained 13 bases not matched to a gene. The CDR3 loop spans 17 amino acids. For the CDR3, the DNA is TGTGCCTGGAGTGTTGGGATCGGGGCAGGGGGAGACACTGAAGCTTTCTTT. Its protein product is CAWSVGIGAGGDTEAFF.

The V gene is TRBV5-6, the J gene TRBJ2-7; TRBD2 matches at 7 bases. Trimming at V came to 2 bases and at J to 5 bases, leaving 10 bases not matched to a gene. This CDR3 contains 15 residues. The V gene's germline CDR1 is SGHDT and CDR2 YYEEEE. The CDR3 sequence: CASSFPGGTGNEQYF. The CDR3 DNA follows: TGTGCCAGCAGCTTCCCGGGAGGCACTGGGAACGAGCAGTACTTC.

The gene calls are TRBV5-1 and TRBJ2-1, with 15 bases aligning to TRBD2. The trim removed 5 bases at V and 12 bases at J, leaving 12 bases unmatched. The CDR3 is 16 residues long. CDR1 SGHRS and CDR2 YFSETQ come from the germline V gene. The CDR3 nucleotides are TGCGCCAGCAGTGCACCGGGACTAGCGGGAGGCCAGGGGCAGTTCTTC. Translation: CASSAPGLAGGQGQFF.

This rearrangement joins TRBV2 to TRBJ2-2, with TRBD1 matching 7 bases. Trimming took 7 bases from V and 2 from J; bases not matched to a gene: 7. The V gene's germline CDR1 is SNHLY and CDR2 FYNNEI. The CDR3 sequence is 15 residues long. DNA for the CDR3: TGTGCCAGCACCGCGGAAGGGGGCAACACCGGGGAGCTGTTTTTT. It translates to CASTAEGGNTGELFF.

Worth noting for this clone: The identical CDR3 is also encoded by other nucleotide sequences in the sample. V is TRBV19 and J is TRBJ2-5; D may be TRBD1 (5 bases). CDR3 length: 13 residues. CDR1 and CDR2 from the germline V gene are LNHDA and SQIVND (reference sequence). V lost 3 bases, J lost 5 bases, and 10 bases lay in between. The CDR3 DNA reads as TGTGCCAGTAGTATCGCCCCAGGGGAGACCCAGTACTTC. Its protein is CASSIAPGETQYF.

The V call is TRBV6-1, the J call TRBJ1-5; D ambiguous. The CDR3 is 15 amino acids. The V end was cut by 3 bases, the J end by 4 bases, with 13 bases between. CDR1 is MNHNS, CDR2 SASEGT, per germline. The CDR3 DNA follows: TGTGCCAGCAGTGAGGGCAGCTCACGGAATCAGCCCCAGCATTTT. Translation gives CASSEGSSRNQPQHF.

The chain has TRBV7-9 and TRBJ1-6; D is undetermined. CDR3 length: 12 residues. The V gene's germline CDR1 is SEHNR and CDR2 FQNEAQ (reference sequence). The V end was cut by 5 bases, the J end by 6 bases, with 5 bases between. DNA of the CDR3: TGTGCCAGCAGCCTGAGTAATTCACCCCTCCACTTT. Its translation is CASSLSNSPLHF.

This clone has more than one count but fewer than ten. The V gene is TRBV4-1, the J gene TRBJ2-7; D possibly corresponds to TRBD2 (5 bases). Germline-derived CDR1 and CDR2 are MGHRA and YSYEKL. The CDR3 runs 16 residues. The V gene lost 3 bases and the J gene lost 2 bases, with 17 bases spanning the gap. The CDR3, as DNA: TGCGCCAGCAGCCAGTTCGGAGTCCCGGGGACCTACGAGCAGTACTTC. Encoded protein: CASSQFGVPGTYEQYF.

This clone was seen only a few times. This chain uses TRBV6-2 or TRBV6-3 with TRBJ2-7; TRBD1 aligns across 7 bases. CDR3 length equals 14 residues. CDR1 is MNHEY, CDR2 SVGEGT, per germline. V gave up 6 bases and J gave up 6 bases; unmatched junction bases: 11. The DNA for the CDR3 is TGTGCCAGCAGCTTCCCGGGACAGCGACCCGAGCAGTACTTC. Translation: CASSFPGQRPEQYF.

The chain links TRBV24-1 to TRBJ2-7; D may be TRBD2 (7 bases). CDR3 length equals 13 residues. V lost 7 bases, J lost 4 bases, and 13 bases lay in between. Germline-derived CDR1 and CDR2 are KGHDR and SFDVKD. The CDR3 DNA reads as TGTGCCACCAGCCGAGGGGGGGGATACGAGCAGTACTTC. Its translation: CATSRGGGYEQYF.

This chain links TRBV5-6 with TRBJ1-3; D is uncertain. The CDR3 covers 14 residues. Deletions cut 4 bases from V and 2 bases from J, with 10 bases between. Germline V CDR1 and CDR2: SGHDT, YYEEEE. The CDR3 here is CASSSGLAGNTIYF. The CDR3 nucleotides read TGTGCCAGCAGCAGCGGACTGGCTGGAAACACCATATATTTT.

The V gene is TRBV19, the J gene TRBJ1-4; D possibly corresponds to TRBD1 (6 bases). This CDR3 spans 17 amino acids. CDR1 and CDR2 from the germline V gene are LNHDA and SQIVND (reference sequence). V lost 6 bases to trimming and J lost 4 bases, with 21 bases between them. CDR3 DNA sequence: TGTGCCAGTAGGCCAACGACAGGATCCGGGGTTAATGAAAAACTGTTTTTT. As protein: CASRPTTGSGVNEKLFF.

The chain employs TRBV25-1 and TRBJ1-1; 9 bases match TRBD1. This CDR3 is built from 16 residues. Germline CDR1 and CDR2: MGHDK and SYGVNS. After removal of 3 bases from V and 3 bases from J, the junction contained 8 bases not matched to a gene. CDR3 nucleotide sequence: TGTGCCAGCAGTGAGACCGGGACAGGGAGAGACACTGAAGCTTTCTTT. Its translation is CASSETGTGRDTEAFF.

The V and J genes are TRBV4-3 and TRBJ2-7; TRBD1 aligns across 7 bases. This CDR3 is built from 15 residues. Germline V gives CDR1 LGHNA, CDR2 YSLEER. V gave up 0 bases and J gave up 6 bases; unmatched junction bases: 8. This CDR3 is CASSQEVYRGFEQYF. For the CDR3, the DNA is TGCGCCAGCAGCCAAGAGGTGTACAGGGGATTCGAGCAGTACTTC.

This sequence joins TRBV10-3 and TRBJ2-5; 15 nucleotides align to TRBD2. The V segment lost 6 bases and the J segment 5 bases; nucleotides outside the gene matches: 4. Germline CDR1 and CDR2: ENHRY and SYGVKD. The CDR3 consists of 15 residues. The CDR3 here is CAISGGLAGGETQYF. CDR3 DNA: TGTGCCATCAGCGGGGGACTAGCGGGAGGCGAGACCCAGTACTTC.

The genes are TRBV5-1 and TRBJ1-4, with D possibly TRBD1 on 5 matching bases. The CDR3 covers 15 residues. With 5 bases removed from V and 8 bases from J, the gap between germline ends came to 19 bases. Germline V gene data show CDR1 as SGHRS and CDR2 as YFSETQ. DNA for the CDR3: TGCGCCAGCAGTCCCACAGGATGGGGCCCGGAAAAACTGTTTTTT. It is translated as CASSPTGWGPEKLFF.

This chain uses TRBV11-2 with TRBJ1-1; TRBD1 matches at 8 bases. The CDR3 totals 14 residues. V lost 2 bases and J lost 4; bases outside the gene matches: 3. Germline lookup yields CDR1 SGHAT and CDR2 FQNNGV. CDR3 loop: CASSLRTGGTEAFF. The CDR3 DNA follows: TGTGCCAGCAGCTTAAGAACAGGGGGCACTGAAGCTTTCTTT.

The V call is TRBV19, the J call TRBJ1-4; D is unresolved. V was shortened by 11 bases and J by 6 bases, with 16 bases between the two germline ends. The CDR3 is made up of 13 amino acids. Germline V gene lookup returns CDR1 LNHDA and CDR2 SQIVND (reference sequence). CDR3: CAAAGSSDEKLFF. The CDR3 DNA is TGTGCCGCCGCGGGTTCAAGCGATGAAAAACTGTTTTTT. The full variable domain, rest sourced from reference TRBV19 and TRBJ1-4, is DGGITQSPKYLFRKEGQNVTLSCEQNLNHDAMYWYRQDPGQGLRLIYYSQIVNDFQKGDIAEGYSVSREKKESFPLTVTSAQKNPTAFYLCAAAGSSDEKLFFGSGTQLSVL.

The CDR3 bases are TGTGCCAGCAGTTTTTTGGGCGGGAGAAGGTCAGATACGCAGTATTTT. Encoded protein: CASSFLGGRRSDTQYF. The chain links TRBV28 to TRBJ2-3; TRBD2 matches 7 bases. CDR3 size: 16 residues. Trimming took 3 bases from V and 4 from J; bases not matched to a gene: 10. Germline values: CDR1 MDHEN, CDR2 SYDVKM.

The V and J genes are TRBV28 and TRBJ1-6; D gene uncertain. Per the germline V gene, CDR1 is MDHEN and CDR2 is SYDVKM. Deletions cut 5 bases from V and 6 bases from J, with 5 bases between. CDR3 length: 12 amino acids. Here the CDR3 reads CASSGRNSPLHF. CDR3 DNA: TGTGCCAGCAGTGGCCGTAATTCACCCCTCCACTTT.